The 24 T cell receptor beta chains reported below all come from one sample, sequenced in a study of graft-versus-host responses after intestinal transplantation. These receptors have no known antigen. The method was immunoSEQ multiplex PCR; TCRdb's version includes in-frame clones alone and lacks a portion of them. In the table there are more than 85,000 clones, roughly 90% of which are singletons. The sequences come from unstimulated CD8+ T cells sorted from spleen or lymph node cells, collected before transplant. These receptors were obtained from a human donor who was the organ donor for an intestinal transplant.

The rearrangement links TRBV4-1 to TRBJ2-1; 8 bases are a match to TRBD2. From germline, CDR1 is MGHRA and CDR2 YSYEKL. The length of the CDR3 is 16 residues. Losses at the gene ends were 0 bases for V and 3 bases for J; bases not matched to a gene: 4. The chain's CDR3 is CASSQESGRDYNEQFF. The CDR3 DNA follows: TGCGCCAGCAGCCAAGAAAGCGGGAGAGACTACAATGAGCAGTTCTTC.

The chain is built from TRBV5-6 and TRBJ1-2; no reliable D call. CDR3 size: 16 residues. The V and J ends lost 0 bases and 3 bases respectively, with 15 bases between them. Germline lookup yields CDR1 SGHDT and CDR2 YYEEEE. The CDR3 bases are TGTGCCAGCAGCTTGGCCTTTTCGGGAAGGGACTATGGCTACACCTTC. Translated, it gives CASSLAFSGRDYGYTF.

V usage is TRBV12-5 and J usage is TRBJ1-1; D gene unclear. CDR3 length: 15 residues. Trimming stripped 6 bases from V and 4 bases from J, with 18 bases between. The germline CDR1 and CDR2 sequences are LGHNT and FRNRAP. The CDR3 bases are TGTGCTAGTGGAACTGACTTTCCCGTGGGCACTGAAGCTTTCTTT. Translated, it gives CASGTDFPVGTEAFF.

This chain links TRBV7-6 with TRBJ2-3; 8 nucleotides align to TRBD2. The CDR3 has 17 amino acids. Germline lookup yields CDR1 SGHVS and CDR2 FNYEAQ. V shed 5 bases, J shed 2 bases, and the junction held 12 bases outside the gene matches. As DNA, the CDR3 is TGTGCCAGCAGCCACGGGAGCGGGGGTAGCGCCACAGATACGCAGTATTTT. As protein: CASSHGSGGSATDTQYF.

The chain combines TRBV4-2 with TRBJ2-3, with 9 bases aligning to TRBD2. This CDR3 is 23 amino acids long. The J segment lost 0 bases and the V segment lost 3 bases, leaving 25 bases of the junction unmatched. Germline V gives CDR1 LGHNA, CDR2 YNFKEQ. The CDR3 reads CASSHPMGVVAGDPGPSTDTQYF. The CDR3, as DNA: TGTGCCAGCAGCCACCCCATGGGGGTGGTAGCGGGGGACCCGGGGCCTAGCACAGATACGCAGTATTTT.

This chain links TRBV4-2 with TRBJ1-2, with 10 positions matching TRBD1. CDR1 is LGHNA, CDR2 YNFKEQ, per germline. J gave up 6 bases and V 1 base, and 5 bases lay outside the gene matches. There are 15 residues in the CDR3. The CDR3 DNA sequence: TGTGCCAGCAGCCAAGTACGGGGACAGGGGCATGGCTACACCTTC. Translation gives CASSQVRGQGHGYTF.

The chain links TRBV27 to TRBJ2-1; 7 nucleotides match TRBD1. CDR1 is MNHEY and CDR2 is SMNVEV in the germline V gene (reference sequence). The J segment lost 9 bases and the V segment lost 10 bases, leaving 12 bases of the junction unmatched. This CDR3 spans 13 amino acids. Written as DNA, the CDR3 is TGTGCCAACGAGTTCTACAGGGGTGGTGAGCAGTTCTTC. Residues: CANEFYRGGEQFF.

The chain couples TRBV11-1 to TRBJ2-1, with D possibly TRBD2 on 5 matching bases. V was shortened by 5 bases and J by 6 bases, with 17 bases between the two germline ends. CDR1 is SGHAT and CDR2 is FQDESV in the germline V gene (reference sequence). This CDR3 spans 15 amino acids. The CDR3 loop reads CASSPGWRVINEQFF. CDR3 nucleotides: TGTGCCAGCAGCCCAGGCTGGCGGGTAATCAATGAGCAGTTCTTC. Filled out from reference TRBV11-1 and TRBJ2-1, the complete variable domain reads EAEVAQSPRYKITEKSQAVAFWCDPISGHATLYWYRQILGQGPELLVQFQDESVVDDSQLPKDRFSAERLKGVDSTLKIQPAELGDSAMYLCASSPGWRVINEQFFGPGTRLTVL.

The chain employs TRBV7-9 and TRBJ2-1, with 9 bases that match TRBD2. CDR1 is SEHNR, CDR2 FQNEAQ, per germline (reference sequence). CDR3 size: 15 residues. J lost 7 bases, V lost 4 bases, and 8 bases had no gene match. CDR3 residues: CASSSPLAGRNEQFF. For the CDR3, the DNA is TGTGCCAGCAGCTCACCACTAGCGGGTCGAAATGAGCAGTTCTTC.

The CDR3, as DNA: TGTGCCAGCAGCGATTGGGACAGCAACACCGGGGAGCTGTTTTTT. This sequence encodes CASSDWDSNTGELFF. The V and J genes are TRBV14 and TRBJ2-2; TRBD1 matches 7 bases. With V trimmed by 5 bases and J by 2 bases, 5 bases remained unmatched. Germline CDR1 reads SGHDN; CDR2 reads FVKESK. The CDR3 is 15 residues long.

The rearrangement joins TRBV7-6 to TRBJ2-2; 7 bases line up with TRBD1. CDR1 is SGHVS and CDR2 is FNYEAQ in the germline V gene. This CDR3 comprises 17 residues. V was clipped by 1 base and J by 2 bases; unmatched bases: 7. The CDR3 sequence: CASSLGDRGPNTGELFF. In DNA form, the CDR3 reads TGTGCCAGCAGCTTAGGGGACAGAGGACCCAACACCGGGGAGCTGTTTTTT. The full variable domain, completed using reference TRBV7-6 and TRBJ2-2, is GAGVSQSPRYKVTKRGQDVALRCDPISGHVSLYWYRQALGQGPEFLTYFNYEAQQDKSGLPNDRFSAERPEGSISTLTIQRTEQRDSAMYRCASSLGDRGPNTGELFFGEGSRLTVL.

V gene TRBV6-1 combines with J gene TRBJ1-2; tentative D call: TRBD1 (5 bases). CDR3 length: 15 residues. With 2 bases removed from V and 5 bases from J, the gap between germline ends came to 15 bases. The V gene's germline CDR1 is MNHNS and CDR2 SASEGT. CDR3 bases: TGTGCCAGCAGTGAATTTCGCTCAGGGAAGTATGGCTACACCTTC. It yields the protein CASSEFRSGKYGYTF.

The chain couples TRBV19 to TRBJ2-5; TRBD2 is a possible D gene (6 bases). Germline V gene sequence: CDR1 LNHDA, CDR2 SQIVND (reference sequence). CDR3 length: 21 amino acids. The V and J ends lost 3 bases and 1 base respectively, with 30 bases between them. CDR3 sequence (DNA): TGTGCCAGTAGTATCGGAGTCCCAAGGAGGGACTCGCTACCCATCCAAGAGACCCAGTACTTC. Its translation: CASSIGVPRRDSLPIQETQYF.

V and J are TRBV30 and TRBJ2-1, with TRBD1 matching over 8 bases. Germline V gene sequence: CDR1 GTSNPN, CDR2 SVGIG (reference sequence). The CDR3 length is 17 residues. Trimming took 1 base from V and 10 from J; bases not matched to a gene: 18. The DNA of the CDR3 is TGTGCCTGGAGTGCTTGGGATCAACAGGGGGTCCCTTCCGAGCAGTTCTTC. Translated: CAWSAWDQQGVPSEQFF.

The chain recombines TRBV23-1 with TRBJ2-3; D might be TRBD1 (6 bases). TRBV23-1 carries the ORF label, with uncertain function. The CDR3 loop spans 15 amino acids. Trimming left V 2 bases short and J 0 bases short, with 9 bases between. CDR3 region: CASSQDRTSTDTQYF. The CDR3 coding sequence is TGCGCCAGCAGTCAAGACAGGACTAGCACAGATACGCAGTATTTT.

This chain uses TRBV27 with TRBJ2-7; weak D call: TRBD1 (5 bases). Germline V lookup: CDR1 MNHEY, CDR2 SMNVEV (reference sequence). The CDR3 covers 14 residues. V lost 3 bases and J 0 bases, leaving 9 bases between the germline ends. The CDR3 spells CASSFSGPSYEQYF. The CDR3 bases are TGTGCCAGCAGTTTCTCAGGGCCCTCCTACGAGCAGTACTTC.

The chain uses TRBV5-1 and TRBJ1-4, with TRBD1 matching 7 bases. V dropped 2 bases and J dropped 5; count of bases not matched to a gene: 3. CDR1 is SGHRS, CDR2 YFSETQ, per germline. The CDR3 loop spans 14 amino acids. CDR3 residues: CASSFRGENEKLFF. The DNA of the CDR3 is TGCGCCAGCAGCTTCAGGGGGGAGAATGAAAAACTGTTTTTT.

The rearrangement uses TRBV4-1 and TRBJ2-7; D is perhaps TRBD2 (6 bases). The CDR3 is made up of 14 amino acids. Looked up from germline, CDR1 is MGHRA and CDR2 is YSYEKL. Trimming stripped 5 bases from V and 2 bases from J, with 13 bases between. This chain's CDR3 is CASSSIAEPYEQYF. CDR3 nucleotides: TGCGCCAGCAGCTCGATAGCGGAGCCCTACGAGCAGTACTTC.

The chain joins TRBV9 to TRBJ2-4; no clear D. Trimming left V 2 bases short and J 0 bases short, with 12 bases between. Looked up from germline, CDR1 is SGDLS and CDR2 is YYNGEE. This CDR3 region has 16 residues. The CDR3 nucleotides read TGTGCCAGCAGCGTTTACAGCCCCATAGCCAAAAACATTCAGTACTTC. It is translated as CASSVYSPIAKNIQYF.

V and J are TRBV28 and TRBJ2-7; 7 bases are shared with TRBD1. Germline-derived CDR1 and CDR2 are MDHEN and SYDVKM. After removal of 3 bases from V and 5 bases from J, the junction contained 4 bases not matched to a gene. CDR3 size: 13 residues. CDR3: CASSLWTGNEQYF. The CDR3 nucleotides read TGTGCCAGCAGTTTGTGGACAGGTAACGAGCAGTACTTC.

V is TRBV28 and J is TRBJ2-7; tentative D call: TRBD2 (7 bases). CDR1 is MDHEN and CDR2 is SYDVKM in the germline V gene. The V gene lost 4 bases and the J gene lost 5 bases, with 9 bases spanning the gap. The CDR3 extends over 12 amino acids. The CDR3 coding sequence is TGTGCCAGCAGTTGGGGGGGCGACGAGCAGTACTTC. It is translated as CASSWGGDEQYF.

The V call is TRBV9, the J call TRBJ2-3; 9 nucleotides match TRBD2. Germline V lookup: CDR1 SGDLS, CDR2 YYNGEE. Trimming took 2 bases from V and 2 from J; bases not matched to a gene: 6. This CDR3 contains 16 residues. As DNA, the CDR3 is TGTGCCAGCAGCGTTCGAGCGGGAGGTATCACAGATACGCAGTATTTT. It is translated as CASSVRAGGITDTQYF.

The V and J genes are TRBV13 and TRBJ2-1; 7 nucleotides line up with TRBD2. J was trimmed by 4 bases and V by 5 bases; bases with no gene match: 8. This CDR3 spans 15 amino acids. Germline V lookup: CDR1 PRHDT, CDR2 FYEKMQ (reference sequence). The CDR3 coding sequence is TGTGCCAGCAGCCCTGAGCGGGAATGGTACAATGAGCAGTTCTTC. This encodes CASSPEREWYNEQFF.

The rearrangement links TRBV13 to TRBJ2-3; D is uncertain. Trimming pared 5 bases from V and 2 bases from J, leaving 14 bases between. Germline V gives CDR1 PRHDT, CDR2 FYEKMQ (reference sequence). The CDR3 loop spans 15 amino acids. This CDR3 is CASSPTVTDTDTQYF. The CDR3 DNA reads TGTGCCAGCAGCCCCACAGTCACGGACACAGATACGCAGTATTTT.